This TCR beta chain is from a study of cytomegalovirus exposure and HLA in healthy donors. This CDR3 has 17 amino acids. Germline lookup yields CDR1 LGHNA and CDR2 YSLEER. V shed 5 bases and J shed 0 bases, with 14 bases lying between them. PCR used 60 Vbeta primers and 13 Jbeta primers. The assay was immunoSEQ multiplex PCR, and TCRdb's table has in-frame clones only and misses some. Found here are about 110,000 clones, less than 85% of them singletons; the top ten hold roughly 3.6%. The sample taken for sequencing was PBMCs. The source of this sequence is a man in his 60s in good health and CMV-seronegative. V gene TRBV4-3 combines with J gene TRBJ1-6; D remains ambiguous. CDR3 DNA sequence: TGCGCCAGCAGCGGTAATGCGGGGAGCTCCTATAATTCACCCCTCCACTTT. Translated, it gives CASSGNAGSSYNSPLHF.